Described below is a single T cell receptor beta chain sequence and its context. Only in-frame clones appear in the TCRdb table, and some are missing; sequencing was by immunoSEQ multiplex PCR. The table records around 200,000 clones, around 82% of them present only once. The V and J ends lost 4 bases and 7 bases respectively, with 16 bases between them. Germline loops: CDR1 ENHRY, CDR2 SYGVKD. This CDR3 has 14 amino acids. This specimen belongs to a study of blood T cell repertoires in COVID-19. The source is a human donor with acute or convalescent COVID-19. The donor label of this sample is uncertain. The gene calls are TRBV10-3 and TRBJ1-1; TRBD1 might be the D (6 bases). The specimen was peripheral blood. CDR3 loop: CAISVDLGGGEAFF. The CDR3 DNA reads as TGTGCCATCAGTGTGGACCTAGGGGGGGGTGAAGCTTTCTTT.